This T cell receptor beta chain was obtained from a study of monozygotic twins with inflammatory bowel disease. Study results and caveats: There was no way to distinguish the different T cell subtypes.

As to this clonotype: The antigen remains unidentified.

TCRalpha and TCRbeta cDNA went through two nested PCRs of approximately 17 and 9 cycles. From the 5' RACE reads, TCRdb lists one entry per CDR3 protein and no DNA. The data show 93,000 or so distinct CDR3 sequences, and the top ten clones hold under 2.5%. This CDR3 is built from 13 residues. In germline, CDR1 is DFQATT, CDR2 SNEGSKA (reference sequence). Staff drew a roughly 2.5 ml blood sample from each donor. The TCR comes from a human donor with ulcerative colitis or Crohn's disease, or a healthy co-twin of an affected twin (not recorded which). The genes are TRBV20-1 and TRBJ2-5. Sequenced input: blood. The CDR3 loop is CSARSGGQETQYF.